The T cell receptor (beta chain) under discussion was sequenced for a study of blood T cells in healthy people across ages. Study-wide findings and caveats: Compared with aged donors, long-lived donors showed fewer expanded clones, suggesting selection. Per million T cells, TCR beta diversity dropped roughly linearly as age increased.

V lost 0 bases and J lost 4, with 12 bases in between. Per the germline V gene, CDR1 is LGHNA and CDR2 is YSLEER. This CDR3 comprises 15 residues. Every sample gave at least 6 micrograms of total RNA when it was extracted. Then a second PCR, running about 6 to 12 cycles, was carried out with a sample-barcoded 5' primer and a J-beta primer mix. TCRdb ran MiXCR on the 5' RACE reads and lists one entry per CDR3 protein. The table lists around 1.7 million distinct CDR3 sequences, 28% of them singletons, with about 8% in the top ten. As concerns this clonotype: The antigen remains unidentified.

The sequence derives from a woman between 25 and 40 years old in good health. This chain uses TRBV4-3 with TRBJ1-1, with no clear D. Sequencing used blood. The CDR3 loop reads CASSQDVSGRTEAFF. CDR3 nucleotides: TGCGCCAGCAGCCAAGATGTGTCCGGGCGCACTGAAGCTTTCTTT.